The 5 T cell receptor beta chains listed next were all sequenced from one sample in a study of blood T cell repertoires in COVID-19. The data were produced by immunoSEQ multiplex PCR, yet TCRdb's version contains in-frame clones alone and is incomplete. Counted here are roughly 100,000 clones, about 83% occurring once; the ten biggest clones make up less than 2%. Sequencing was carried out using peripheral blood. These receptors originate from a man in his sixties or seventies with active or convalescent COVID-19.

The chain couples TRBV11-2 to TRBJ1-5; 7 positions match TRBD1. The V gene end was trimmed by 0 bases and the J gene end by 3 bases; junction bases not matched to a gene: 5. Germline CDR1 reads SGHAT; CDR2 reads FQNNGV. This CDR3 has 16 amino acids. The CDR3 reads CASSLDLDRVNQPQHF. The CDR3 DNA sequence: TGTGCCAGCAGCTTAGATCTCGACAGGGTCAATCAGCCCCAGCATTTT.

The chain recombines TRBV24-1 with TRBJ1-4, with 10 bases matching TRBD1. Germline loops: CDR1 KGHDR, CDR2 SFDVKD. V was clipped by 4 bases and J by 6 bases; unmatched bases: 4. The CDR3 has 15 amino acids. CDR3 bases: TGTGCCACCAGTGACAGGGACAGGGGTGATGAAAAACTGTTTTTT. Encoded protein: CATSDRDRGDEKLFF.

This chain connects TRBV19 to TRBJ1-4; 9 bases agree with TRBD1. Per the germline V gene, CDR1 is LNHDA and CDR2 is SQIVND (reference sequence). CDR3 length equals 16 residues. J was trimmed by 7 bases and V by 2 bases; bases with no gene match: 8. The DNA of the CDR3 is TGTGCCAGTAGTATAAGTAAGGGACAGGGCACTGAAAAACTGTTTTTT. Translated: CASSISKGQGTEKLFF.

This sequence joins TRBV30 and TRBJ2-7; D may be TRBD2 (6 bases). The germline V gene has CDR1 GTSNPN and CDR2 SVGIG (reference sequence). The V and J ends lost 1 base and 3 bases respectively, with 10 bases between them. There are 13 residues in the CDR3. The CDR3 region is CAWSGGDNYEQYF. In nucleotides, the CDR3 is TGTGCCTGGAGTGGGGGGGATAACTACGAGCAGTACTTC.

This sequence joins TRBV24-1 and TRBJ2-2; perhaps TRBD2 as D (7 bases). The germline CDR1 and CDR2 sequences are KGHDR and SFDVKD. CDR3 length: 19 amino acids. The V end was cut by 4 bases, the J end by 6 bases, with 26 bases between. This CDR3 reads CATSDRLTPGGAGAGELFF. In nucleotides, the CDR3 is TGTGCCACCAGTGACCGCCTTACCCCGGGGGGCGCGGGGGCCGGGGAGCTGTTTTTT.